The 30 T cell receptor beta chains below all came from one sample that was sequenced in a study of PD-L1 blockade in urothelial cancer. Time point indicated: pretreatment peripheral blood. Sequencing used immunoSEQ multiplex PCR; TCRdb keeps in-frame clones, though not all of them. The table shows some 71,000 clones, with around four fifths occurring only once. This material consisted of PBMCs, taken around atezolizumab (anti-PD-L1) treatment. The receptors originated from a man aged 40-50 years with urothelial cancer.

The V gene is TRBV5-4, the J gene TRBJ2-2; the D gene is possibly TRBD2 (5 bases). Trimming took 3 bases from V and 2 from J, leaving 11 bases between them. From germline, CDR1 is SGHNT and CDR2 YYREEE (reference sequence). The CDR3 covers 15 residues. CDR3 region: CASSSPGSNTGELFF. CDR3 nucleotide sequence: TGTGCCAGCAGCTCGCCGGGATCCAACACCGGGGAGCTGTTTTTT.

The J gene is TRBJ1-1, the V gene TRBV6-1; TRBD1 agrees at 9 bases. The CDR3 covers 13 residues. With 6 bases clipped from V and 6 bases from J, the junction kept 5 bases outside the gene matches. Germline V gene data show CDR1 as MNHNS and CDR2 as SASEGT. The DNA of the CDR3 is TGTGCCAGCAGGGACAGGGGAGGGGCTGAAGCTTTCTTT. As protein: CASRDRGGAEAFF.

This clone was seen just once. The V and J genes are TRBV5-1 and TRBJ1-2; 8 nucleotides line up with TRBD1. In germline, CDR1 is SGHRS, CDR2 YFSETQ. This CDR3 contains 14 residues. Losses at the gene ends were 3 bases for V and 6 bases for J; bases not matched to a gene: 7. The CDR3 DNA follows: TGCGCCAGCAGCTCCGGACAGGGTGTCCATGGCTACACCTTC. It yields the protein CASSSGQGVHGYTF.

V is TRBV7-9 and J is TRBJ2-5; TRBD1 might be the D (5 bases). V dropped 6 bases and J dropped 5 bases, with 13 bases sitting between them. CDR3 length: 13 amino acids. The germline gives CDR1 SEHNR, CDR2 FQNEAQ (reference sequence). The CDR3 spells CASSSRGRETQYF. The DNA of the CDR3 is TGTGCCAGCAGTTCTAGGGGAAGGGAGACCCAGTACTTC. Combining the CDR3 with reference TRBV7-9 and TRBJ2-5 gives the whole variable domain DTGVSQNPRHKITKRGQNVTFRCDPISEHNRLYWYRQTLGQGPEFLTYFQNEAQLEKSRLLSDRFSAERPKGSFSTLEIQRTEQGDSAMYLCASSSRGRETQYFGPGTRLLVL.

In this sample, this clone turned up once. J is TRBJ2-3 and V is TRBV19, with D tentatively TRBD1 (6 bases). Germline CDR1 reads LNHDA; CDR2 reads SQIVND (reference sequence). V gave up 8 bases and J gave up 1 base, with 10 bases separating them. CDR3 length: 13 amino acids. CDR3 protein: CASRPGGTDTQYF. Written as DNA, the CDR3 is TGTGCCAGTCGCCCAGGGGGCACAGATACGCAGTATTTT.

The chain carries TRBV6-5 and TRBJ2-7; 8 positions match TRBD2. The CDR3 length is 15 residues. Trimming removed 2 bases from V and 5 bases from J; junction bases left unmatched: 8. Germline loops: CDR1 MNHEY, CDR2 SVGAGI. The CDR3 sequence is CASSYREGRSNEQYF. In DNA, the CDR3 is TGTGCCAGCAGTTACCGGGAGGGAAGGTCTAACGAGCAGTACTTC.

This clone has more than one count but fewer than ten. CDR3 sequence: CARRGGLNYGYTF. The CDR3 region has the DNA TGCGCCAGACGGGGGGGGCTTAACTATGGCTACACCTTC. This chain connects TRBV23-1 to TRBJ1-2, with a tentative D call TRBD1 (6 bases). TRBV23-1 is marked as an open reading frame, function uncertain. Trimming stripped 9 bases from V and 1 base from J, with 12 bases between. The CDR3 runs 13 residues.

V and J are TRBV6-5 and TRBJ2-7; TRBD2 agrees at 13 bases. The V gene end was trimmed by 5 bases and the J gene end by 12 bases; junction bases not matched to a gene: 7. The germline gives CDR1 MNHEY, CDR2 SVGAGI. This CDR3 comprises 13 residues. The CDR3 nucleotides are TGTGCCAGCAGTCCCGGGACTAGCGGGATGGGGTACTTC. Protein: CASSPGTSGMGYF.

The rearrangement links TRBV15 to TRBJ1-5; 10 nucleotides line up with TRBD1. The CDR3 spans 16 residues. From germline, CDR1 is LNHNV and CDR2 YYDKDF (reference sequence). The V and J ends lost 1 base and 4 bases, in that order; junction bases with no gene match: 4. CDR3 bases: TGTGCCACCAGCAGAGGTGGGACAGGGGTAAATCAGCCCCAGCATTTT. Its protein is CATSRGGTGVNQPQHF.

The chain uses TRBV2 and TRBJ1-2, with D tentatively TRBD1 (5 bases). Germline lookup yields CDR1 SNHLY and CDR2 FYNNEI. There are 13 residues in the CDR3. Trimming stripped 7 bases from V and 7 bases from J, with 16 bases between. This CDR3 is CASKSELTVGYTF. Written as DNA, the CDR3 is TGTGCCAGCAAATCAGAATTGACAGTTGGCTACACCTTC.

The genes are TRBV6-1 and TRBJ1-5; D remains ambiguous. Germline loops: CDR1 MNHNS, CDR2 SASEGT. The CDR3 length is 15 residues. V shed 1 base and J shed 0 bases, with 7 bases lying between them. CDR3 bases: TGTGCCAGCAGTGAAGAGCGGTTTAGCAATCAGCCCCAGCATTTT. It specifies CASSEERFSNQPQHF.

This chain joins TRBV28 and TRBJ1-1, with TRBD1 matching 7 bases. The CDR3 totals 13 residues. V trimming: 5 bases; J trimming: 0 bases; junction bases outside the gene matches: 0. Germline V gene data show CDR1 as MDHEN and CDR2 as SYDVKM. The CDR3 DNA reads as TGTGCCAGCAGTGACAGGGTGAACACTGAAGCTTTCTTT. Protein sequence: CASSDRVNTEAFF.

The chain employs TRBV5-4 and TRBJ2-7; 11 nucleotides line up with TRBD2. The trim removed 0 bases at V and 2 bases at J, leaving 16 bases unmatched. Germline V gene data show CDR1 as SGHNT and CDR2 as YYREEE (reference sequence). This CDR3 has 20 amino acids. The DNA of the CDR3 is TGTGCCAGCAGCTTGGGGTCGGCTAGCGGGAGGCTTACACCCGCCTACGAGCAGTACTTC. It is translated as CASSLGSASGRLTPAYEQYF.

The chain joins TRBV29-1 to TRBJ2-3, with 12 bases lining up with TRBD2. CDR3 length equals 15 residues. CDR1 is SQVTM, CDR2 ANQGSEA, per germline. The V segment lost 6 bases and the J segment 6 bases; nucleotides outside the gene matches: 10. CDR3: CSVTGTSGQWDTQYF. The CDR3 DNA is TGCAGCGTAACAGGGACTAGCGGGCAATGGGATACGCAGTATTTT.

This clone was seen a few times. Other nucleotide sequences from this sample produce the same CDR3. V gene TRBV6-4 combines with J gene TRBJ2-1; D is ambiguous. V was shortened by 4 bases and J by 6 bases, with 10 bases between the two germline ends. This CDR3 has 13 amino acids. CDR1 is MRHNA and CDR2 is SNTAGT in the germline V gene. The CDR3 loop reads CASSGERGNEQFF. CDR3 bases: TGTGCCAGCAGTGGTGAGCGTGGCAATGAGCAGTTCTTC.

The chain is built from TRBV4-1 and TRBJ1-1; D not resolved. The CDR3 extends over 15 amino acids. Trimming took 1 base from V and 1 from J, leaving 10 bases between them. The germline V gene has CDR1 MGHRA and CDR2 YSYEKL. The CDR3 here is CASSQVGIPNTEAFF. Written as DNA, the CDR3 is TGCGCCAGCAGCCAAGTCGGTATACCGAACACTGAAGCTTTCTTT.

This sequence joins TRBV5-4 and TRBJ2-7; 7 positions agree with TRBD1. The germline V gene has CDR1 SGHNT and CDR2 YYREEE (reference sequence). This CDR3 is built from 15 residues. The V and J ends lost 2 bases and 2 bases, in that order; junction bases with no gene match: 7. The CDR3: CASSLHRGRTYEQYF. The CDR3 DNA follows: TGTGCCAGCAGCTTACACAGGGGACGGACCTACGAGCAGTACTTC.

The chain uses TRBV6-1 and TRBJ1-3; maybe TRBD1 (6 bases). The germline CDR1 and CDR2 sequences are MNHNS and SASEGT. Trimming took 6 bases from V and 0 from J, leaving 12 bases between them. CDR3 length equals 15 residues. CDR3 in amino acids: CASRDRFASGNTIYF. The CDR3 DNA reads as TGTGCCAGCAGAGACAGGTTCGCCTCTGGAAACACCATATATTTT.

V usage is TRBV5-1 and J usage is TRBJ1-3, with 9 bases that match TRBD1. Germline CDR1 reads SGHRS; CDR2 reads YFSETQ. V lost 4 bases to trimming and J lost 8 bases; unmatched junction nucleotides: 7. The CDR3 loop spans 14 amino acids. As DNA, the CDR3 is TGCGCCAGCAGCGGGACAGGGCTTTGGGACACCATATATTTT. Amino acid sequence: CASSGTGLWDTIYF.

The V gene is TRBV27, the J gene TRBJ2-7; D might be TRBD2 (5 bases). CDR3 length equals 13 residues. The V gene lost 8 bases and the J gene lost 3 bases, with 14 bases spanning the gap. CDR1 and CDR2 from the germline V gene are MNHEY and SMNVEV (reference sequence). In nucleotides, the CDR3 is TGTGCCAGCCGAAATCCCGGGGACTACGAGCAGTACTTC. It translates to CASRNPGDYEQYF.

This clone was recorded once. The V call is TRBV28, the J call TRBJ2-1; perhaps TRBD2 as D (5 bases). Trimming removed 6 bases from V and 0 bases from J, with 12 bases in between. Germline CDR1 reads MDHEN; CDR2 reads SYDVKM. The CDR3 length is 15 residues. DNA of the CDR3: TGTGCCAGCAGCCTCCCACTAGGCTCCTACAATGAGCAGTTCTTC. Amino acids: CASSLPLGSYNEQFF.

The chain uses TRBV2 and TRBJ1-2; 8 bases agree with TRBD1. Trimming removed 6 bases from V and 5 bases from J; junction bases left unmatched: 20. Germline CDR1 SNHLY, CDR2 FYNNEI. This CDR3 has 18 amino acids. This chain's CDR3 is CASSAGWQGALGLYGYTF. CDR3 nucleotide sequence: TGTGCCAGCAGCGCCGGGTGGCAGGGGGCGCTGGGTTTATATGGCTACACCTTC. Combining the CDR3 with reference TRBV2 and TRBJ1-2 gives the whole variable domain EPEVTQTPSHQVTQMGQEVILRCVPISNHLYFYWYRQILGQKVEFLVSFYNNEISEKSEIFDDQFSVERPDGSNFTLKIRSTKLEDSAMYFCASSAGWQGALGLYGYTFGSGTRLTVV.

Written as DNA, the CDR3 is TGTGCCAGCACCCAGGGGGCGATCCTGGGTCAGCCCCAGCATTTT. It specifies CASTQGAILGQPQHF. The chain recombines TRBV2 with TRBJ1-5, with TRBD1 matching 8 bases. The CDR3 loop spans 15 amino acids. V lost 7 bases and J lost 6; bases outside the gene matches: 11. Germline CDR1 and CDR2: SNHLY and FYNNEI.

This chain joins TRBV28 and TRBJ2-2, with 8 bases identical to TRBD2. Germline CDR1 is MDHEN and CDR2 is SYDVKM. Trimming removed 2 bases from V and 5 bases from J; junction bases left unmatched: 7. CDR3 length: 16 residues. The DNA of the CDR3 is TGTGCCAGCAGTTTACCAACGGGAGGGCCTACCGGGGAGCTGTTTTTT. This sequence encodes CASSLPTGGPTGELFF. The whole variable domain, remainder taken from reference TRBV28 and TRBJ2-2, is DVKVTQSSRYLVKRTGEKVFLECVQDMDHENMFWYRQDPGLGLRLIYFSYDVKMKEKGDIPEGYSVSREKKERFSLILESASTNQTSMYLCASSLPTGGPTGELFFGEGSRLTVL.

This clone was observed a single time. The chain recombines TRBV28 with TRBJ2-1; 7 nucleotides align to TRBD2. V dropped 6 bases and J dropped 7; count of bases not matched to a gene: 6. Germline CDR1 and CDR2: MDHEN and SYDVKM. The CDR3 loop spans 13 amino acids. This CDR3 reads CASSRGLRNEQFF. The CDR3 DNA reads TGTGCCAGCAGCCGGGGACTACGGAATGAGCAGTTCTTC. The variable domain in full, completed from reference TRBV28 and TRBJ2-1, reads DVKVTQSSRYLVKRTGEKVFLECVQDMDHENMFWYRQDPGLGLRLIYFSYDVKMKEKGDIPEGYSVSREKKERFSLILESASTNQTSMYLCASSRGLRNEQFFGPGTRLTVL.

The chain recombines TRBV30 with TRBJ1-3; D is possibly TRBD1 (5 bases). V lost 3 bases and J lost 4, with 16 bases in between. This CDR3 is built from 15 residues. Germline values: CDR1 GTSNPN, CDR2 SVGIG (reference sequence). DNA for the CDR3: TGTGCCTGGAGCACCGGGGCAGCGGGGGGAAACACCATATATTTT. This codes for CAWSTGAAGGNTIYF. The whole variable domain, remainder taken from reference TRBV30 and TRBJ1-3, is SQTIHQWPATLVQPVGSPLSLECTVEGTSNPNLYWYRQAAGRGLQLLFYSVGIGQISSEVPQNLSASRPQDRQFILSSKKLLLSDSGFYLCAWSTGAAGGNTIYFGEGSWLTVV.

The rearrangement links TRBV5-6 to TRBJ1-1; 8 bases are shared with TRBD1. Germline-derived CDR1 and CDR2 are SGHDT and YYEEEE. The CDR3 is 15 residues long. Losses at the gene ends were 4 bases for V and 1 base for J; bases not matched to a gene: 6. The CDR3 spells CASSRTGSENTEAFF. DNA for the CDR3: TGTGCCAGCAGCCGGACAGGGTCCGAGAACACTGAAGCTTTCTTT.

The chain uses TRBV10-2 and TRBJ2-7; 8 bases fit TRBD2. With 7 bases clipped from V and 0 bases from J, the junction kept 14 bases outside the gene matches. Germline V gene sequence: CDR1 WSHSY, CDR2 SAAADI. The length of the CDR3 is 17 residues. CDR3 DNA sequence: TGCGCCAGCACCGGGAGGGTCGGTAGCGGGCCCTCCTACGAGCAGTACTTC. Its protein product is CASTGRVGSGPSYEQYF.

The chain recombines TRBV20-1 with TRBJ2-5; possibly TRBD2 for D (5 bases). The V end lost 8 bases, the J end lost 4 bases, and 8 bases lay between the germline ends. Germline-derived CDR1 and CDR2 are DFQATT and SNEGSKA (reference sequence). The CDR3 covers 10 residues. The CDR3 here is CSPEGETQYF. In DNA, the CDR3 is TGCAGTCCAGAGGGAGAGACCCAGTACTTC.

This clone showed up just once. This chain's CDR3 is CASRVRQGGEQYF. CDR3 DNA sequence: TGCGCCAGCAGGGTAAGACAGGGGGGTGAGCAGTACTTC. The rearrangement uses TRBV23-1 and TRBJ2-7; 9 bases line up with TRBD1. TRBV23-1 is an ORF, and what it does is uncertain. The CDR3 is made up of 13 amino acids. The ends lost 6 bases at V and 7 bases at J; junction bases unmatched: 7.